The 9 T cell receptor beta chains below all came from one sample that was sequenced in a study of CD8+CD57+ T cells in acquired aplastic anemia. Both TCR beta VDJ combination and CDR3 sequence profiling were carried out. Genomic DNA was the template for this profiling. MiXCR was run by TCRdb on the reads, yielding one entry per CDR3 protein. The sample has over 150,000 distinct CDR3 sequences; around half are singletons. Sequenced patients had shown CD8+CD57+ cell expansion by flow cytometry. Sequences were obtained from sorted CD4+, CD8+, or CD8+CD57+ T cells (not recorded which) from PBMCs. These TCRs come from a human donor with aplastic anemia.

In its sample, this clonotype was seen once. With a much larger clone just one base away, this may be a read error. CDR3 coding DNA: TGTGCCAGCAGCCAAGGGACAGGTAGCAAACAGCCCCAGCATTTT. Protein sequence: CASSQGTGSKQPQHF. The gene calls are TRBV3-1 and TRBJ1-5; 7 bases are shared with TRBD1. Germline assignment: CDR1 LGHDT and CDR2 YNNKEL (reference sequence). The CDR3 loop spans 15 amino acids. The whole variable domain, remainder taken from reference TRBV3-1 and TRBJ1-5, is DTAVSQTPKYLVTQMGNDKSIKCEQNLGHDTMYWYKQDSKKFLKIMFSYNNKELIINETVPNRFSPKSPDKAHLNLHINSLELGDSAVYFCASSQGTGSKQPQHFGDGTRLSIL.

CDR3 sequence (DNA): TGCAGTTTATTCAGGGGGTCTGGGACTGAAGCTTTCTTT. The encoded protein is CSLFRGSGTEAFF. This chain links TRBV20-1 with TRBJ1-1; TRBD1 matches 7 bases. With V trimmed by 8 bases and J by 5 bases, 11 bases remained unmatched. CDR3 length: 13 residues. The germline V gene encodes CDR1 DFQATT and CDR2 SNEGSKA (reference sequence).

CDR3 residues: CASSQTSGRHSYEQYF. The DNA for the CDR3 is TGTGCCAGCAGCCAGACTAGCGGGAGACATTCCTACGAGCAGTACTTC. The chain recombines TRBV11-1 with TRBJ2-7; 12 bases align to TRBD2. The germline gives CDR1 SGHAT, CDR2 FQDESV (reference sequence). There are 16 residues in the CDR3. V lost 5 bases, J lost 1 base, and 6 bases stayed unmatched. The full variable domain, in which reference TRBV11-1 and TRBJ2-7 provide the parts outside the CDR3, is EAEVAQSPRYKITEKSQAVAFWCDPISGHATLYWYRQILGQGPELLVQFQDESVVDDSQLPKDRFSAERLKGVDSTLKIQPAELGDSAMYLCASSQTSGRHSYEQYFGPGTRLTVT.

This chain uses TRBV15 with TRBJ2-1, with 10 bases matching TRBD1. The CDR3 is made up of 17 amino acids. V trimming: 3 bases; J trimming: 7 bases; junction bases outside the gene matches: 12. The germline CDR1 and CDR2 sequences are LNHNV and YYDKDF (reference sequence). For the CDR3, the DNA is TGTGCCACCAGCAGCTCCAGGCCGGGACAGGGGTTTAATGAGCAGTTCTTC. As protein: CATSSSRPGQGFNEQFF.

This rearrangement joins TRBV19 to TRBJ1-6, with TRBD1 matching 7 bases. Germline loops: CDR1 LNHDA, CDR2 SQIVND (reference sequence). The CDR3 runs 14 residues. The V segment lost 6 bases and the J segment 8 bases; nucleotides outside the gene matches: 7. The CDR3 loop is CASSRGTVDSPLHF. The CDR3 DNA is TGTGCCAGTAGCAGAGGGACAGTTGATTCACCCCTCCACTTT.

The chain links TRBV20-1 to TRBJ2-7; 9 bases match TRBD1. V trimming: 6 bases; J trimming: 6 bases; junction bases outside the gene matches: 9. There are 13 residues in the CDR3. Germline CDR1 and CDR2: DFQATT and SNEGSKA (reference sequence). For the CDR3, the DNA is TGCAGTGCCGGGGCCGACAGGGGGGTCGAGCAGTACTTC. This sequence encodes CSAGADRGVEQYF.

This clonotype was picked up a small number of times. The chain carries TRBV29-1 and TRBJ2-1, with 9 bases aligning to TRBD2. With V trimmed by 0 bases and J by 5 bases, 5 bases remained unmatched. The CDR3 consists of 15 residues. Germline V lookup: CDR1 SQVTM, CDR2 ANQGSEA. The CDR3 is CSVEEALAGDNEQFF. CDR3 nucleotide sequence: TGCAGCGTTGAAGAGGCCTTAGCGGGAGACAATGAGCAGTTCTTC.

In its sample, this clonotype was seen many times. The chain employs TRBV6-5 and TRBJ2-3; 8 nucleotides match TRBD1. The germline gives CDR1 MNHEY, CDR2 SVGAGI. V gave up 2 bases and J gave up 2 bases; unmatched junction bases: 3. This CDR3 is 15 amino acids long. The CDR3 is CASSYRQGFTDTQYF. The CDR3 DNA sequence: TGTGCCAGCAGTTACCGACAGGGGTTCACAGATACGCAGTATTTT.

This clonotype has more than one count but fewer than ten. The CDR3, as DNA: TGTGCCATCAGTAGGGCGCGGGAACAAGACGAGCAGTACTTC. Translating gives CAISRAREQDEQYF. This sequence joins TRBV10-3 and TRBJ2-7; D possibly corresponds to TRBD2 (6 bases). From germline, CDR1 is ENHRY and CDR2 SYGVKD. CDR3 length equals 14 residues. Trimming removed 5 bases at V and 5 bases at J, with 16 bases between.